This record concerns one T cell receptor (beta chain) sequence. This entry belongs to a study of human T cells and chemical hapten exposure. Across the study: Investigators sensitized 2 cm by 2 cm of upper inner arm skin with 2% DPC.

TCRdb re-called the RACE reads through MiXCR, storing one row per CDR3 protein. The data hold a few hundred thousand distinct CDR3 sequences, with about 6.3% observed a single time. Germline trimming cut 5 bases from V and 0 bases from J; bases unmatched to any gene: 4. This CDR3 region has 16 residues. Germline V gives CDR1 MDHEN, CDR2 SYDVKM. As for time point: patch test 2, 6 weeks after DPC sensitization. Treatment meaning: therapeutic diphenylcyclopropenone sensitization with weekly scalp DPC. J is TRBJ2-3 and V is TRBV28; 11 nucleotides match TRBD2. This specimen was whole blood, taken in connection with sensitization to the hapten diphenylcyclopropenone (DPC). This receptor was obtained from a woman aged 18 to 35 with alopecia areata. Some clones in this sample may be carry-over from other donors' samples. CDR3 nucleotide sequence: TGTGCCAGCAGTCCTATAGCGGGGGGGAGCACAGATACGCAGTATTTT. Amino acids: CASSPIAGGSTDTQYF.